The present T cell receptor (gamma chain) was sequenced within a study of Vδ1+ human thymocytes. Study-level points and caveats: TRG sequences recurred across donors, whereas TRD sequences stayed essentially private. In the thymus, TRG and TRD repertoires looked highly polyclonal with Gaussian CDR3 lengths. Despite high sort purity, around 19% of thymic T cell receptor delta sequences were Vdelta2. The authors advised highly purified populations and single-cell validation.

RNA was extracted from the cells and then reverse transcribed. The CDR3 regions were amplified by multiplex PCR from V-gene primers to a constant-region primer. TCRdb processed the multiplex PCR reads again with the CATT caller. The sample lists some 11,000 gamma-chain clones, more than 35% occurring once. A note on this clone: Its antigen is unknown.

Germline V gene lookup returns CDR1 VINAFY and CDR2 YDVSNSKD. With 0 bases clipped from V and 3 bases from J, the junction kept 11 bases outside the gene matches. The CDR3 has 16 residues. The sorted cells were CD3+ Vdelta1+ Vdelta2- thymocytes from alphabeta-depleted thymus. The receptor comes from a boy under two years old who had congenital heart surgery. Sequenced input: Vdelta1+ gamma-delta thymocytes from the thymus. Described subset: FACS-sorted CD3+ TCRalphabeta- TCRVdelta1+ TCRVdelta2- thymocytes. The chain combines TRGV5 with TRGJ1 or TRGJ2. The CDR3 DNA follows: TGTGCCACCTGGGACAGGCCTATTCCCCCTTATTATAAGAAACTCTTT. This sequence encodes CATWDRPIPPYYKKLF.